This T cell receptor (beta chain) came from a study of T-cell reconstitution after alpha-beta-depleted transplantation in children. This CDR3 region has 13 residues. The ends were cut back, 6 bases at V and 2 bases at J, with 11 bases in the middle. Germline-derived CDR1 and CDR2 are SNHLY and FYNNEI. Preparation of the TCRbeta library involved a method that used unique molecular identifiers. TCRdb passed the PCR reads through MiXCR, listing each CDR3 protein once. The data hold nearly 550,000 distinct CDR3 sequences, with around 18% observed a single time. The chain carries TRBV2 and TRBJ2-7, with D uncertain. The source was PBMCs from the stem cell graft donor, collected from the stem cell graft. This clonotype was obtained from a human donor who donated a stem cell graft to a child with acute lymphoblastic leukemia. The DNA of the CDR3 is TGTGCCAGCAGCGCCGAGCCGACCTACGAGCAGTACTTC. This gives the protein CASSAEPTYEQYF.